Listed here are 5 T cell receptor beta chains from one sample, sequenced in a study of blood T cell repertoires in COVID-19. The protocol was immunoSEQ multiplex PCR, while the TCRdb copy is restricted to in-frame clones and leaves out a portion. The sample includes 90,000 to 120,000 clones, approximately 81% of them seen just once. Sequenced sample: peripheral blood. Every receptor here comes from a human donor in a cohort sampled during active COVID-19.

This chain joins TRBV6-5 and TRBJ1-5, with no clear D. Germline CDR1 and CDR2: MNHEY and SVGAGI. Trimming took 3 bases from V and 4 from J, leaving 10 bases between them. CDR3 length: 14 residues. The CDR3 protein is CASSYGGPNQPQHF. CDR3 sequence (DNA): TGTGCCAGCAGTTATGGCGGTCCAAATCAGCCCCAGCATTTT.

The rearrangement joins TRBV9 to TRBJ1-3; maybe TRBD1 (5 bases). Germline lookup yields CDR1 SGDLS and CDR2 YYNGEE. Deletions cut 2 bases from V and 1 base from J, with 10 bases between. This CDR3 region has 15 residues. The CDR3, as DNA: TGTGCCAGCAGCGTGACGGCAGGGTCTGGAAACACCATATATTTT. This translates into CASSVTAGSGNTIYF.

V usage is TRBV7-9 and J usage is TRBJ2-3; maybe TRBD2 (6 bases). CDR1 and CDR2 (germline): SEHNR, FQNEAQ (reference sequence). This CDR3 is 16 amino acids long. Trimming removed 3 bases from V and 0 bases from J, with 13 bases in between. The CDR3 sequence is CASSFVLAHSTDTQYF. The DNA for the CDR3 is TGTGCCAGCAGCTTCGTTCTAGCGCATAGCACAGATACGCAGTATTTT. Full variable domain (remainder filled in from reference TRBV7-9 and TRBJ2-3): DTGVSQNPRHKITKRGQNVTFRCDPISEHNRLYWYRQTLGQGPEFLTYFQNEAQLEKSRLLSDRFSAERPKGSFSTLEIQRTEQGDSAMYLCASSFVLAHSTDTQYFGPGTRLTVL.

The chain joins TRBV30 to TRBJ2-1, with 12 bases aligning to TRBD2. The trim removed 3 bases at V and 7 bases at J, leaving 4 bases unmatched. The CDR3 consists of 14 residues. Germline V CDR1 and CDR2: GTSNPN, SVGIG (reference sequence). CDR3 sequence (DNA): TGTGCCTGGAGCGGACTAGCGGGGCTTAATGAGCAGTTCTTC. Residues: CAWSGLAGLNEQFF.

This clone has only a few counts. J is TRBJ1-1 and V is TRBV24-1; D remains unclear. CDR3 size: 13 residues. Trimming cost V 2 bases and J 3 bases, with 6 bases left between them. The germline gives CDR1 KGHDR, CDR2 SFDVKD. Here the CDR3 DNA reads TGTGCCACCAGTGATTCCTCCTACACTGAAGCTTTCTTT. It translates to CATSDSSYTEAFF.